This paragraph covers one T cell receptor beta chain sequence. Its antigen is not known. The table came from immunoSEQ multiplex PCR; TCRdb's copy has only in-frame clones and leaves some out. The sample lists 170,000 or so clones, around 92% occurring once. The data derive from a study of T cell responses to AZD1222 COVID-19 vaccine. Study in general: Second doses that came at about 4 or about 12 weeks were put together.

Study-wide results and limits: Baseline antibody screening turned up just a handful of seropositive AZD1222 recipients. Donors were mostly white British, more females; clonal diversity possibly underestimated.

CDR1 and CDR2 (germline): SGHTA, FQGNSA. The ends were cut back, 4 bases at V and 6 bases at J, with 8 bases in the middle. CDR3 length: 12 amino acids. The sample in question was peripheral blood, obtained on day 0 of AZD1222 vaccination. The origin of this receptor is an adult in good health. This chain joins TRBV7-2 and TRBJ2-3; D not certain. In nucleotides, the CDR3 is TGTGCCAGCAGCTCTAACATGGATACGCAGTATTTT. Amino acid sequence: CASSSNMDTQYF.